Sequencing of this T cell receptor (beta chain) was carried out in a study of blood T cell repertoires in COVID-19. Study as a whole: The United States, Italy and Spain were the sources of the acute and convalescent COVID-19 samples. The analysed material was cDNA or gDNA that came from T cells, B-cell-depleted T cells, or PBMCs.

Authors' processing steps: Scientists estimated how many nucleated cells there were by amplifying reference gene primers. Profiled with immunoSEQ multiplex PCR; TCRdb holds only in-frame clones, not every one. From that table come the V and J calls and clone size; the DNA was used to work out D and trimming. The table records 150,000 to 200,000 clones, roughly 87% of them present only once. Germline V gene sequence: CDR1 SGHTA, CDR2 FQGNSA. The germline V and J ends were trimmed by 1 base and 7 bases, with 10 bases remaining between them. CDR3 length: 14 residues. J is TRBJ1-4 and V is TRBV7-2; the D is unclear. Sequences were obtained from peripheral blood. This clonotype originated in a human donor in a cohort sampled during active COVID-19. Written as DNA, the CDR3 is TGTGCCAGCAGCTTAGAGGCGGGAACTGAAAAACTGTTTTTT. Its translation: CASSLEAGTEKLFF.